This T cell receptor beta chain was retrieved from a study of shared clonotypes between healthy human individuals (dated by TCRdb to the early 2020s). Background for the entire study: Three men and two women, aged 18 to 49 years, made up the cohort. Per donor, three plates each were used for CD4 naive and CD4 memory, two for CD8 naive, and one for CD8 memory. Blood TCR repertoires of five healthy adults were deeply sequenced to estimate repertoire size and the extent of clonotype sharing between individuals. Libraries were prepared and TCR repertoires were sequenced by different laboratories using diverse techniques, in order to increase sequencing depth and limit assay-specific biases. Leukapheresis yielded between about 0.85 and 10 billion PBMCs per donor.

The donors were healthy, HIV-negative adults who had no recently reported acute infections or vaccinations. All donors were Caucasian adults living in Nashville, Tennessee, USA. CD4+ T cells were enriched by magnetic negative selection; naive cells were then positively selected on CD45RA, and the negative fraction formed the memory subset. Blood was collected by leukapheresis, and PBMCs were isolated by Ficoll-Histopaque density gradient centrifugation and then cryopreserved in liquid nitrogen vapor phase. Purity and quantity of every magnetically sorted T cell population were checked by analytical flow cytometry. Genomic DNA was isolated from every sorted fraction and measured by UV absorbance on a Nanodrop 2000c. V lost 4 bases and J lost 2 bases; the stretch between them is 12 bases long. Reading from cysteine to phenylalanine, the CDR3 counts 15 amino acids. Only the CDR3 portion is preserved as DNA: 45 bases, with reading frame beginning at the first base. According to the germline V gene (reference sequence), CDR1 reads LNHDA and CDR2 reads SQIVND.

To note about this clone: Its specific antigen is unknown. No base qualities exist here, and no much larger clone lies one base off it.

TCR CDR3 regions were amplified from genomic DNA by multiplex PCR using the deep immunoSEQ assay. Genomic DNA extracted from each cell subset was distributed evenly over all wells of several immunoSEQ 96-well plates, and each plate served as one replicate. For sorted subsets, roughly 190 ng of genomic DNA, equivalent to 25,000 to 35,000 T cell genomes, went into each replicate PCR. Purified libraries were quantified with a Qubit 3.0 fluorometer, sized on a Bioanalyzer 2100, and re-quantified with the KAPA Library Quantification kit. Every immunoSEQ 96-well plate was sequenced on a dedicated single-read 150-cycle Illumina NextSeq 550 flow cell. Processing in the source paper ran as follows. Because only junctional sequences without quality scores were contained in the immunoSEQ output, filtering matching that applied to full-length reads could not be performed. Sequences were annotated with PyIR, a Python wrapper for IgBLAST v1.9, and V/J genes and CDR3 were assigned using IMGT germline references. Reads with weak V/J assignments (E-value above 1e-6), missing CDR3, stop codons, out-of-frame junctions, or ambiguous translated residues were removed. V3J clonotypes were defined as sequences sharing an identical inferred V gene, J gene, and CDR3 amino acid sequence. The percentage overlap between two repertoires was calculated by dividing the number of shared unique clonotypes by the size of the smaller repertoire. Three approaches were used to assess repertoire richness: RTK rarefaction, the Chao1 estimator, and Recon v2.1 estimates of unobserved clonotypes. For all TCRbeta clonotypes obtained by the gDNA method from four donors, generation probabilities were computed with OLGA. TCRdb holds this immuneACCESS table with in-frame rearrangements only. Some clones are missing; in checked studies, unresolved V genes explain under half, and the rest has no known cause. V, J and clone size are those of that table, while D and trimming were read from the DNA. The sample profile shows about 2.4 million clones; 90% to 95% of them were found once. The biggest ten clones account for about 0.34% of the sample.

Results the study describes overall, beyond this receptor: Sharing across a few donors was observed for around 5% of naive CD4, about 3.2% of naive CD8, about 2.3% of memory CD4, and roughly 0.43% of memory CD8 clonotypes. Naive subsets generally had larger estimated clonotype richness than memory subsets did. Sampling was limited to blood, and TCR repertoires in tissue likely differ from TCR repertoires in blood. Incomplete sequencing was indicated by rarefaction of sorted-subset datasets, despite the large sequencing depth. Compared with non-shared clonotypes, the clonotypes found in all four sorted-subset donors had higher generation probabilities. Because the study included a small number of donors, the genetic and exposure-history diversity represented was limited. Pairwise subsampling indicated that sequencing depth was expected to affect the degree of clonotype sharing among donors.

This sequence was found in a man younger than 35 in good health. Some clones in this sample may be carry-over from other donors' samples. Sequencing was carried out using naive CD4+ T cells from PBMCs. In the paper's terms, the cell subset or site label means: CD45RA+ positively selected. In this chain, TRBV19 is recombined with TRBJ1-5; no D gene is confidently identified. The DNA sequence is given as TGTGCCAGTAGTACCCCACGGAGGGGCAATCAGCCCCAGCATTTT. It translates as CASSTPRRGNQPQHF.